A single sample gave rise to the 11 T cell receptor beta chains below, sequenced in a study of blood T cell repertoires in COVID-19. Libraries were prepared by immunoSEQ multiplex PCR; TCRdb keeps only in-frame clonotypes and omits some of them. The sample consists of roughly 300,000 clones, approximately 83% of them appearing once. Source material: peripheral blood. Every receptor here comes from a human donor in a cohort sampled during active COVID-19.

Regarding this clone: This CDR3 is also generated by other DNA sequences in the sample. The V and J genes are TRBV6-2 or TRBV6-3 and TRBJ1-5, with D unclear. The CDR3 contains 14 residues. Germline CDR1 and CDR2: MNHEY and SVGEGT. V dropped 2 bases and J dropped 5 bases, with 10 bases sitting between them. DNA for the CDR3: TGTGCCAGCAGTTACGGGTCGGGAGATCAGCCCCAGCATTTT. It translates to CASSYGSGDQPQHF.

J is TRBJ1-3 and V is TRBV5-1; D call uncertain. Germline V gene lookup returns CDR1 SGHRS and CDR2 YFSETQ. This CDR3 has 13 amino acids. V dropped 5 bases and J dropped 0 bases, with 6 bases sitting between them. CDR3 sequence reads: CASSSDSGNTIYF. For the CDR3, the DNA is TGCGCCAGCAGTTCAGACTCTGGAAACACCATATATTTT.

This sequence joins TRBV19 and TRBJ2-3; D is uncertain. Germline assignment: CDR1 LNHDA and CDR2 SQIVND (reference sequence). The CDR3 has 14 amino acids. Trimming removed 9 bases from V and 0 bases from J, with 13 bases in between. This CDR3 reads CARPREFSTDTQYF. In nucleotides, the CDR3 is TGTGCCAGGCCGAGAGAGTTTAGCACAGATACGCAGTATTTT. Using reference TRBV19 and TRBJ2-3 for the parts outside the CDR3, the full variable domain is DGGITQSPKYLFRKEGQNVTLSCEQNLNHDAMYWYRQDPGQGLRLIYYSQIVNDFQKGDIAEGYSVSREKKESFPLTVTSAQKNPTAFYLCARPREFSTDTQYFGPGTRLTVL.

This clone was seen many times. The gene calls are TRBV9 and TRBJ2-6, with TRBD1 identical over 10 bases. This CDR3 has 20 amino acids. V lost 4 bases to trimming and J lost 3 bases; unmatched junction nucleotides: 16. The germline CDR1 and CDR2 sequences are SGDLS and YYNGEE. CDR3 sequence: CASSFRPGQGIFRGANVLTF. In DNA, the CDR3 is TGTGCCAGCAGCTTCCGACCGGGACAGGGGATCTTCCGTGGGGCCAACGTCCTGACTTTC. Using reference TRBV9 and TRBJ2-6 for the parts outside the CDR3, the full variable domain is DSGVTQTPKHLITATGQRVTLRCSPRSGDLSVYWYQQSLDQGLQFLIQYYNGEERAKGNILERFSAQQFPDLHSELNLSSLELGDSALYFCASSFRPGQGIFRGANVLTFGAGSRLTVL.

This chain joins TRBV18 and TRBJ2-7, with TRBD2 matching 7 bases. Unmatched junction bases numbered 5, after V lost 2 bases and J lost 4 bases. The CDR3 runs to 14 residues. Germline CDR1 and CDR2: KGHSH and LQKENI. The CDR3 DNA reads TGTGCCAGCTCACCAAGGAGGGGAGGGTACGAGCAGTACTTC. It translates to CASSPRRGGYEQYF.

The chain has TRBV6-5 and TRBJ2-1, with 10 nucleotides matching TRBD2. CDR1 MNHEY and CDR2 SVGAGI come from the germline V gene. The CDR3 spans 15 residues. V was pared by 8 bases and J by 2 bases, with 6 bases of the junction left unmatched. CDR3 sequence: CASGLAGVAYNEQFF. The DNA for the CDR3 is TGTGCCAGCGGTCTAGCGGGAGTTGCCTACAATGAGCAGTTCTTC.

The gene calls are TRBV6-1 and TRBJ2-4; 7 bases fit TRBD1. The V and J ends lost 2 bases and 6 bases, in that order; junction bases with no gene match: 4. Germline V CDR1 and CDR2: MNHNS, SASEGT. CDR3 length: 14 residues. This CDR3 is CASSEPGQLNIQYF. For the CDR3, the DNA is TGTGCCAGCAGTGAACCGGGACAGCTAAACATTCAGTACTTC.

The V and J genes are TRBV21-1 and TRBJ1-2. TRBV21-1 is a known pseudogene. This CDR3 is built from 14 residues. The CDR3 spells CASSKARTVDGYTF. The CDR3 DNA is TGTGCCAGCAGCAAAGCGCGAACTGTCGATGGCTACACCTTC.

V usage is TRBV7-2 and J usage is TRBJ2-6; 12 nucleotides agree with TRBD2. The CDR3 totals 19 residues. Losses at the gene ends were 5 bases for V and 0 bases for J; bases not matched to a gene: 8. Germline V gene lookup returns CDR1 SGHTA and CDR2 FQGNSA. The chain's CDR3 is CASSLRLAGAGSGANVLTF. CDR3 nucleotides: TGTGCCAGCAGCCTGAGACTAGCGGGAGCGGGCTCTGGGGCCAACGTCCTGACTTTC. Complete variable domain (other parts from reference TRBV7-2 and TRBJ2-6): GAGVSQSPSNKVTEKGKDVELRCDPISGHTALYWYRQSLGQGLEFLIYFQGNSAPDKSGLPSDRFSAERTGGSVSTLTIQRTQQEDSAVYLCASSLRLAGAGSGANVLTFGAGSRLTVL.

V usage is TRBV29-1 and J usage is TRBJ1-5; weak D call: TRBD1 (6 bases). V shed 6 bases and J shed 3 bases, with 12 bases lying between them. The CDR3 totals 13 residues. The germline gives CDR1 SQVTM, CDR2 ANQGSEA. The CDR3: CSVRDNFNQPQHF. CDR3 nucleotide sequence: TGCAGCGTCCGGGACAACTTCAATCAGCCCCAGCATTTT.

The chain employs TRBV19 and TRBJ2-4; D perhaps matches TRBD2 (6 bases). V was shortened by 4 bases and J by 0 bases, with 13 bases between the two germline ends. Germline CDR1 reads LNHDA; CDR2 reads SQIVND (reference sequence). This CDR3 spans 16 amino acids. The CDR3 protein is CASSTLPGLAKNIQYF. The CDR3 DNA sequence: TGTGCCAGTAGTACCCTACCGGGACTAGCCAAAAACATTCAGTACTTC.